The present T cell receptor beta chain was sequenced within a study of cytomegalovirus exposure and HLA in healthy donors. The PCR ran on 60 Vbeta and 13 Jbeta primers. Produced via immunoSEQ multiplex PCR; TCRdb's table is partial and in-frame only. Of 150,000 to 200,000 clones in the sample, 75% to 90% were seen once. Sequenced input: PBMCs. The sequence came from a man aged 45-65 years in good health and CMV-seropositive.

CDR3 bases: TGTGCCAGCAGTGAATGGGGAGGGAGCTCCTACGAGCAGTACTTC. Encoded protein: CASSEWGGSSYEQYF. The chain recombines TRBV2 with TRBJ2-5; TRBD2 matches 7 bases. The J call may be wrong; the DNA end is better matched by TRBJ2-7. The CDR3 consists of 15 residues. The V gene's germline CDR1 is SNHLY and CDR2 FYNNEI.